This T cell receptor beta chain was documented in a study of blood T cell repertoires in COVID-19. Study as a whole: Acute and convalescent COVID-19 specimens originated in the United States, Italy and Spain. PBMCs, B-cell-depleted T cells, or T cells were the source of the cDNA or gDNA that made up the material.

Repertoires were generated with immunoSEQ multiplex PCR, while TCRdb's copy carries only in-frame clones and drops some. This table holds some 400,000 clones, roughly nine tenths found once. CDR1 is MNHEY, CDR2 SMNVEV, per germline (reference sequence). This CDR3 contains 14 residues. After removal of 1 base from V and 11 bases from J, the junction contained 10 bases not matched to a gene. Cohort placement rested on clinical history that participants reported themselves. Specimen: PBMCs or T cells enriched from blood (not recorded which). This receptor was identified in a man aged 25-45 years who had recovered from COVID-19. This chain connects TRBV27 to TRBJ2-5; 7 bases align to TRBD2. The CDR3 bases are TGTGCCAGCAGTTTATTAGCGGGCGGAGGTGTTCAGTACTTC. It translates to CASSLLAGGGVQYF.